These T cell receptor beta chains were read from a single sample in a study of T cell responses to AZD1222 COVID-19 vaccine. TCRdb's copy holds only in-frame clones and misses some; the assay was immunoSEQ multiplex PCR. The table lists 150,000 to 200,000 clones, roughly 93% of them singletons. The sample consisted of peripheral blood, taken on day 0 of AZD1222 vaccination. Receptor source: an adult in good health. CDR3s include the opening cysteine and the closing phenylalanine or tryptophan. D genes are given only for firm matches. A clone size is listed for some rows: how often the clone was seen (once, few, many), or a class if it is expanded.

d_gene: NA; abundance: NA; v_gene: TRBV23-1; j_gene: TRBJ1-1; CDR3aa: CASSQGRGYTEAFF; CDR3nt: TGCGCCAGCAGTCAGGGGAGGGGTTACACTGAAGCTTTCTTT
d_gene: NA; abundance: NA; v_gene: TRBV7-9; j_gene: TRBJ2-1; CDR3aa: CASSPPLAVRSYNEQFF; CDR3nt: TGTGCCAGCAGCCCCCCATTAGCGGTCCGCTCCTACAATGAGCAGTTCTTC
d_gene: NA; abundance: NA; v_gene: TRBV21-1; j_gene: TRBJ1-2; CDR3aa: CASSKIGHSDYGYTF; CDR3nt: TGTGCCAGCAGCAAAATAGGGCACTCCGACTATGGCTACACCTTC
d_gene: NA; abundance: once; v_gene: TRBV3-1/TRBV3-2; j_gene: TRBJ1-5; CDR3aa: CASYPMHPRVGAQHF; CDR3nt: TGTGCCAGCTATCCGATGCATCCCCGGGTGGGAGCCCAGCATTTT
d_gene: TRBD1; abundance: NA; v_gene: TRBV15; j_gene: TRBJ1-5; CDR3aa: CATSNGPRTGINQPQHF; CDR3nt: TGTGCCACCAGCAACGGACCCCGGACAGGGATCAATCAGCCCCAGCATTTT
d_gene: TRBD2; abundance: NA; v_gene: TRBV19; j_gene: TRBJ2-3; CDR3aa: CASSIRAGAVDTQYF; CDR3nt: TGTGCCAGTAGTATAAGAGCGGGGGCCGTAGATACGCAGTATTTT
d_gene: TRBD2; abundance: NA; v_gene: TRBV28; j_gene: TRBJ2-1; CDR3aa: CASSDIAGSDNEQFF; CDR3nt: TGTGCCAGCAGTGATATAGCGGGGAGCGACAATGAGCAGTTCTTC
d_gene: NA; abundance: NA; v_gene: TRBV5-6; j_gene: TRBJ1-2; CDR3aa: CASSFKRVQGYTF; CDR3nt: TGTGCCAGCAGCTTCAAAAGGGTTCAGGGCTACACCTTC
d_gene: TRBD1; abundance: NA; v_gene: TRBV27; j_gene: TRBJ2-3; CDR3aa: CASRLRGQGGADTQYF; CDR3nt: TGTGCCAGCAGGCTCCGGGGACAGGGTGGGGCAGATACGCAGTATTTT
d_gene: NA; abundance: NA; v_gene: TRBV28; j_gene: TRBJ2-1; CDR3aa: CASRRQAYNEQFF; CDR3nt: TGTGCCAGCAGGCGTCAGGCCTACAATGAGCAGTTCTTC
d_gene: TRBD2; abundance: once; v_gene: TRBV3-1/TRBV3-2; j_gene: TRBJ2-7; CDR3aa: CASSQDGLVNTYEQYF; CDR3nt: TGTGCCAGCAGCCAGGACGGACTAGTCAATACCTACGAGCAGTACTTC
d_gene: NA; abundance: NA; v_gene: TRBV28; j_gene: TRBJ1-5; CDR3aa: CASSTNDVGYQPQHF; CDR3nt: TGTGCCAGCAGCACAAACGACGTGGGTTATCAGCCCCAGCATTTT
d_gene: NA; abundance: NA; v_gene: TRBV4-3; j_gene: TRBJ1-1; CDR3aa: CASSQEWGENTEAFF; CDR3nt: TGCGCCAGCAGCCAAGAATGGGGGGAAAACACTGAAGCTTTCTTT
d_gene: NA; abundance: NA; v_gene: TRBV19; j_gene: TRBJ1-1; CDR3aa: CASSMGHLNTEAFF; CDR3nt: TGTGCCAGTAGTATGGGACACTTGAACACTGAAGCTTTCTTT
d_gene: TRBD1; abundance: NA; v_gene: TRBV7-3; j_gene: TRBJ1-2; CDR3aa: CASSLTPGQAYGYTF; CDR3nt: TGTGCCAGCAGCTTAACCCCGGGACAGGCCTATGGCTACACCTTC
d_gene: TRBD2; abundance: NA; v_gene: TRBV4-2; j_gene: TRBJ2-3; CDR3aa: CASSQADGGGTDTQYF; CDR3nt: TGTGCCAGCAGCCAAGCCGACGGGGGGGGCACAGATACGCAGTATTTT
d_gene: NA; abundance: once; v_gene: TRBV11-2; j_gene: TRBJ2-5; CDR3aa: CASSLVFRGGGQETQYF; CDR3nt: TGTGCCAGCAGCTTAGTCTTTAGGGGAGGGGGGCAAGAGACCCAGTACTTC
d_gene: NA; abundance: NA; v_gene: TRBV28; j_gene: TRBJ1-4; CDR3aa: CASSPYGGGSYEKLFF; CDR3nt: TGTGCCAGCAGCCCCTATGGGGGAGGTTCTTATGAAAAACTGTTTTTT
d_gene: NA; abundance: NA; v_gene: TRBV4-3; j_gene: TRBJ1-4; CDR3aa: CASSQGRQSTNEKLFF; CDR3nt: TGCGCCAGCAGCCAAGGCCGACAGTCAACTAATGAAAAACTGTTTTTT